This is a list of T cell receptor beta chains from one sample in a study of blood T cells in healthy people across ages. TCRdb analysed the 5' RACE reads with MiXCR anew, one entry per CDR3 protein. The sample records 1.5 million to 2 million distinct CDR3 sequences, approximately 30% being singletons. The sequenced material came from blood. These receptors were taken from a woman aged 25-40 years in good health. Each CDR3 is given with its conserved first and last residue. D genes are given only for firm matches. The listing skips clone size in some rows; elsewhere it reads once, few, many or a size class.

j_call | clone_size | d_call | v_call | cdr3_nt | cdr3_aa
TRBJ2-7 | few | TRBD2 | TRBV10-3 | TGTGCCATCCGGGCCGGGACCGGGACTAGCGGGGGTGCGCAGTACTTC | CAIRAGTGTSGGAQYF
TRBJ2-5 | NA | TRBD1 | TRBV6-6 | TGTGCCAGCAGCACCGACAGGGGGCTTAGTCAGCGGGAGACCCAGTACTTC | CASSTDRGLSQRETQYF
TRBJ2-1 | few | NA | TRBV14 | TGTGCCAGCAGCCAACTTTTGGGCAGGGAGCGGGATGAGCAGTTCTTC | CASSQLLGRERDEQFF
TRBJ2-3 | NA | TRBD2 | TRBV20-1 | TGCAGTGCTCCCAAAAGCGGGATGAACACAGATACGCAGTATTTT | CSAPKSGMNTDTQYF
TRBJ1-2 | NA | NA | TRBV28 | TGTGCCTGCAGTTCCGGGACACCAACTAACTATGGCTACACCTTC | CACSSGTPTNYGYTF
TRBJ2-3 | few | TRBD2 | TRBV4-1 | TGCGCCAGCAGCCAAGTCTTCGCGGGGGGGTCAGATACGCAGTATTTT | CASSQVFAGGSDTQYF
TRBJ2-6 | NA | TRBD1 | TRBV7-6 | TGTGCCAGCAGCCTCCGGACAGGCGGGGCCAACGTCCTGACTTTC | CASSLRTGGANVLTF
TRBJ2-7 | many | NA | TRBV10-3 | TGTGCCACCGGGACCGTATCCTACGAGCAGTACTTC | CATGTVSYEQYF
TRBJ2-1 | NA | NA | TRBV5-1 | TGCGCCAGCAGCAAGGACTACTCCCAGAATGAGCAGTTCTTC | CASSKDYSQNEQFF
TRBJ2-7 | NA | TRBD2 | TRBV5-1 | TGCGCCAGCAGCCCCGGGACTAGCGGGAGCGTCTACGAGCAGTACTTC | CASSPGTSGSVYEQYF
TRBJ2-7 | few | TRBD1 | TRBV12-3/TRBV12-4 | TGTGCCAGCAGTGATAACAGGGGAGACGAGCAGTACTTC | CASSDNRGDEQYF
TRBJ2-3 | NA | NA | TRBV12-3/TRBV12-4 | TGTGCCAGCAGCCAACTAGCTAGCACAGATACGCAGTATTTT | CASSQLASTDTQYF
TRBJ1-4 | few | NA | TRBV10-3 | TGTGCCATCAGTGTTTTACCTGGAGAAGAACTGTTTTTT | CAISVLPGEELFF
TRBJ2-1 | NA | NA | TRBV18 | TGTGCCAGCTGCGATCTTGCGGCTGGGACCAACAATGAGCAGTTCTTC | CASCDLAAGTNNEQFF
TRBJ1-1 | few | NA | TRBV10-3 | TGTGCCATCAGGGTGACAGCCGGGGCGGATGAAGCTTTCTTT | CAIRVTAGADEAFF
TRBJ1-2 | NA | TRBD1 | TRBV6-2/TRBV6-3 | TGTGCCAGCAGTTACGGGACAGGGGCGATGTATGGCTACACCTTC | CASSYGTGAMYGYTF
TRBJ1-4 | NA | TRBD1 | TRBV2 | TGTGCCAGCACCTTAAACAGGGGGCCTAATGAAAAACTGTTTTTT | CASTLNRGPNEKLFF